This T cell receptor beta chain originates from a study of memory CD4+ T cells and cytomegalovirus serostatus. Libraries were prepared by immunoSEQ multiplex PCR; TCRdb keeps only in-frame clonotypes and omits some of them. The sample has about 58,000 clones, approximately 81% seen once; the top ten hold roughly 0.5%. The sort gate was single viable CD3+CD4+CD8-CD45RO+ cells for memory CD4+ T cells. The CDR3 loop spans 16 amino acids. This receptor was identified in an adult in good health and CMV-seronegative. Some clones in this sample may be carry-over from other donors' samples. The source material was memory CD4+ T cells from blood. This chain connects TRBV21-1 to TRBJ2-7; TRBD2, the table's D call, was not compared with the DNA. TRBV21-1 is described as a pseudogene. DNA for the CDR3: TGTGCCAGCAGCAAAGAGGAGACCCTTTTCTTCTACGAGCAGTACTTC. This translates into CASSKEETLFFYEQYF.